This entry features one T cell receptor beta chain sequence. Antigen unknown. PCR primers comprised 60 Vbeta and 13 Jbeta primers. Data came from immunoSEQ multiplex PCR; TCRdb stores just in-frame clones and leaves some out. Of 130,000 or so clones listed, 75% are singletons. CDR1 and CDR2 from the germline V gene are SGDLS and YYNGEE. The CDR3 spans 15 residues. V was shortened by 0 bases and J by 4 bases, with 13 bases between the two germline ends. The sample belongs to a study of cytomegalovirus exposure and HLA in healthy donors. Study-wide points: Sequencing probably produced one cluster of sequence variants that were highly shared. The authors reported that TCR beta sequences could predict HLA-A and HLA-B alleles. These predictions were accurate for most subjects in the first cohort. In a later analysis, an Asian-associated ancestry cluster reportedly showed fewer N-insertions than the approximately 670-donor mean.

Donors likely had unrecorded immune exposures despite being nominally healthy when sampled. The receptor comes from a woman aged 40 to 50 in good health and CMV-seropositive. This sequence joins TRBV9 and TRBJ1-2; no firm D call. Sequenced: PBMCs. CDR3 nucleotide sequence: TGTGCCAGCAGCGTAGCGGGTGCACCCTCCTATGGCTACACCTTC. Its protein is CASSVAGAPSYGYTF. The full variable domain, its missing parts supplied by reference TRBV9 and TRBJ1-2, is DSGVTQTPKHLITATGQRVTLRCSPRSGDLSVYWYQQSLDQGLQFLIQYYNGEERAKGNILERFSAQQFPDLHSELNLSSLELGDSALYFCASSVAGAPSYGYTFGSGTRLTVV.